A selection of T cell receptor beta chains follows, all from one sample in a study of shared clonotypes between healthy human individuals. Only in-frame clones appear in the TCRdb table, and some are missing; sequencing was by immunoSEQ multiplex PCR. The sample holds 2 million or so clones, about 95% seen once. The source material was naive CD8+ T cells sorted from blood. Receptors originate from a man aged 18 to 30 in good health. Both conserved end residues are part of each CDR3. A D gene is named only where the DNA matches it firmly. A clone size is listed for some rows: how often the clone was seen (once, few, many), or a class if it is expanded.

j_call | v_call | clone_size | d_call | cdr3_nt | cdr3_aa
TRBJ2-7 | TRBV6-1 | . | . | TGTGCCAGCAGGGCAGGGTGGTACGAGCAGTACTTC | CASRAGWYEQYF
TRBJ1-6 | TRBV10-2 | . | . | TGCGCCAGCAGGGACCCCTCCCCGATTATTTCACCCCTCCACTTT | CASRDPSPIISPLHF
TRBJ2-7 | TRBV4-1 | . | TRBD1 | TGCGCCAGCAGCCAACAGCAGGGGGCTCTCGACGAGCAGTACTTC | CASSQQQGALDEQYF
TRBJ1-1 | TRBV18 | . | . | TGTGCCAGCTCGCCTCTCGGCGGCACTGAAGCTTTCTTT | CASSPLGGTEAFF
TRBJ1-3 | TRBV29-1 | . | . | TGCAGCGTTGTAAATCAGGCGTCTGGAAACACCATATATTTT | CSVVNQASGNTIYF
TRBJ2-1 | TRBV4-3 | . | . | TGCGCCAGCAGCCAGACGGGCATGTACAATGAGCAGTTCTTC | CASSQTGMYNEQFF
TRBJ2-7 | TRBV4-1 | . | . | TGCGCCAGCAGCCAAGGAACAGGGACCTACGAGCAGTACTTC | CASSQGTGTYEQYF
TRBJ1-5 | TRBV15 | . | . | TGTGCCACCAGCAGAGGGGTAGGTAGCAATCAGCCCCAGCATTTT | CATSRGVGSNQPQHF
TRBJ2-5 | TRBV2 | . | . | TGTGCCAGCAGTTCCCCACAGGACCGAATCGAAGAGACCCAGTACTTC | CASSSPQDRIEETQYF
TRBJ2-2 | TRBV5-6 | . | . | TGTGCCAGCAGCTTGATGGGGACCGGGGAGCTGTTTTTT | CASSLMGTGELFF
TRBJ2-1 | TRBV4-1 | once | TRBD2 | TGCGCCAGCAGCCAAGAAACGAGCGGGGGGCCCTACAATGAGCAGTTCTTC | CASSQETSGGPYNEQFF
TRBJ2-1 | TRBV11-3 | once | . | TGTGCCAGCAGCTTAGGAGGTCCTTGGGATGAGCAGTTCTTC | CASSLGGPWDEQFF
TRBJ2-3 | TRBV27 | . | . | TGTGCCAGCACTGAAATGGGTGCAGTAAGCACAGATACGCAGTATTTT | CASTEMGAVSTDTQYF
TRBJ2-7 | TRBV4-2 | . | TRBD2 | TGTGCCAGCAGCCAAGGGCAGGGACTAGCGGCATCCGAGCAGTACTTC | CASSQGQGLAASEQYF
TRBJ1-2 | TRBV4-1 | . | . | TGCGCCAGCAGCCAAGGTCCGGGGGCGCGTAACTATGGCTACACCTTC | CASSQGPGARNYGYTF
TRBJ2-7 | TRBV5-6 | . | TRBD1 | TGTGCCAGCAGCGATGGGACAGGGGGCTTCAACGAGCAGTACTTC | CASSDGTGGFNEQYF
TRBJ2-7 | TRBV29-1 | . | TRBD1 | TGCAGCGTGGTCACAGGGGGTCGGTACGAGCAGTACTTC | CSVVTGGRYEQYF
TRBJ2-7 | TRBV4-1 | . | . | TGCGCCAGCAGCCAAGATGGGCACGAGCAGTACTTC | CASSQDGHEQYF
TRBJ2-7 | TRBV19 | . | . | TGTGCCAGTAGCCAAATGGGGGAGCAGTACTTC | CASSQMGEQYF
TRBJ2-1 | TRBV27 | . | . | TGTGCCAGCAGTTTCTCCAAAATCAATGAGCAGTTCTTC | CASSFSKINEQFF
TRBJ1-5 | TRBV2 | . | . | TGTGCCAGCAGTGAACGAAGGGCTTCCACCGCTCTCGGAGCGCCCCAGCATTTT | CASSERRASTALGAPQHF
TRBJ1-2 | TRBV4-3 | . | . | TGCGCCAGCAGCCCCCACGGTGAGGAATACAACTATGGCTACACCTTC | CASSPHGEEYNYGYTF
TRBJ2-3 | TRBV13 | . | TRBD1 | TGTGCCAGCAGCTCCGGGACAGGAGACACAGATACGCAGTATTTT | CASSSGTGDTDTQYF
TRBJ2-3 | TRBV10-3 | . | TRBD2 | TGTGCCACCGAAGCGGGAGACTCTAGCACAGATACGCAGTATTTT | CATEAGDSSTDTQYF
TRBJ2-7 | TRBV4-1 | . | . | TGCGCCAGCAGCCAACAACAGGGCTACGAGCAGTACTTC | CASSQQQGYEQYF
TRBJ2-5 | TRBV7-3 | . | . | TGTGCCAGCAGCGTACCGGGACTGAGAAAAGAGACCCAGTACTTC | CASSVPGLRKETQYF
TRBJ2-1 | TRBV19 | . | . | TGTGCCAGTAGTAACCTCTGGAATGAGCAGTTCTTC | CASSNLWNEQFF
TRBJ2-3 | TRBV5-6 | . | . | TGTGCCAGCAGCTTGATGATCCCGGATACGCAGTATTTT | CASSLMIPDTQYF
TRBJ2-7 | TRBV2 | . | TRBD1 | TGTGCCAGGGGGACAGCCGCCGACGAGCAGTACTTC | CARGTAADEQYF
TRBJ2-2 | TRBV25-1 | . | TRBD1 | TGTGCCAGCAGTGAATGGAACAGGGGGCAGACCGGGGAGCTGTTTTTT | CASSEWNRGQTGELFF
TRBJ2-5 | TRBV7-9 | . | . | TGTGCCAGCAGCCCAGCGGGTGCGCAAGAGACCCAGTACTTC | CASSPAGAQETQYF
TRBJ2-5 | TRBV5-4 | . | TRBD2 | TGTGCCAGCAGCTTGGGGTATCCTAGCGGGTTTGGAGAGACCCAGTACTTC | CASSLGYPSGFGETQYF
TRBJ1-6 | TRBV10-2 | . | . | TGCGCCAGCAGTGAGTCGGGGTCCTATAATTCACCCCTCCACTTT | CASSESGSYNSPLHF
TRBJ2-7 | TRBV13 | . | . | TGTGCCAGCAGCTTAGGTGGCAGGGAAAGATACGAGCAGTACTTC | CASSLGGRERYEQYF
TRBJ1-5 | TRBV9 | . | . | TGTGCCAGCAGCGTAGCCCAAGAGAGGCAGCCCCAGCATTTT | CASSVAQERQPQHF
TRBJ2-5 | TRBV7-9 | . | . | TGTGCCAGCAGCTTGCTTAGGTCGGAGGGTGGAGAGACCCAGTACTTC | CASSLLRSEGGETQYF
TRBJ1-3 | TRBV14 | . | . | TGTGCCAGCAGCCGTCATGGAGGGCAGGCATTATCTGGAAACACCATATATTTT | CASSRHGGQALSGNTIYF
TRBJ1-2 | TRBV5-6 | . | . | TGTGCCAGCAGCTCGGACACCTCCTATGGCTACACCTTC | CASSSDTSYGYTF
TRBJ2-7 | TRBV5-3 | . | . | TGTGCCAGAAGCTCCTCCCAGACAGGCACCTACGAGCAGTACTTC | CARSSSQTGTYEQYF
TRBJ1-1 | TRBV4-1 | . | . | TGCGCCAGCAGCCAAGAATGGGCGGTGAACACTGAAGCTTTCTTT | CASSQEWAVNTEAFF
TRBJ2-7 | TRBV6-5 | . | TRBD1 | TGTGCCAGCAGTTACTCAGGCAGGGGGTTCTACGAGCAGTACTTC | CASSYSGRGFYEQYF